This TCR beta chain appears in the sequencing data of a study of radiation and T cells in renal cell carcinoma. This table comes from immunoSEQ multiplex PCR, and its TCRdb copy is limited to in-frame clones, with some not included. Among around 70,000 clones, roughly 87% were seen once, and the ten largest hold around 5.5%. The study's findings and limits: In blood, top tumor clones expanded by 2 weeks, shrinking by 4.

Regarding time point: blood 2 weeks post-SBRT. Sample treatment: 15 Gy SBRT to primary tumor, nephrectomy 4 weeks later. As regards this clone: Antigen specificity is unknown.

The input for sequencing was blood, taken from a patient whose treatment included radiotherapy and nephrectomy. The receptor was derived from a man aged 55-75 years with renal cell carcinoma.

The CDR3 nucleotides are TGTGCCAGCAGCGTTCACGGGAGTACTGGGGCCAACGTCCTGACTTTC. Its translation is CASSVHGSTGANVLTF. This chain uses TRBV9 with TRBJ2-6; D possibly corresponds to TRBD2 (6 bases). With 2 bases removed from V and 2 bases from J, the gap between germline ends came to 11 bases. CDR1 is SGDLS and CDR2 is YYNGEE in the germline V gene. The CDR3 runs 16 residues.